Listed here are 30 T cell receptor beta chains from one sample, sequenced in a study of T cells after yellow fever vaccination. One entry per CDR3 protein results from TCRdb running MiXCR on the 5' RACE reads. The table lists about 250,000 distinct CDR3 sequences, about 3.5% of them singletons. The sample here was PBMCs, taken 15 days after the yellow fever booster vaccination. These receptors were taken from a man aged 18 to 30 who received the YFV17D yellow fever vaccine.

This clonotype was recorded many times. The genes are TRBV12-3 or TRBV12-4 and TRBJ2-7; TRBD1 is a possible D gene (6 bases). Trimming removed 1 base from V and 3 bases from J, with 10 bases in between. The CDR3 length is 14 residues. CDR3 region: CASSLVQGYYEQYF. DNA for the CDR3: TGTGCCAGCAGTTTAGTACAGGGCTACTACGAGCAGTACTTC.

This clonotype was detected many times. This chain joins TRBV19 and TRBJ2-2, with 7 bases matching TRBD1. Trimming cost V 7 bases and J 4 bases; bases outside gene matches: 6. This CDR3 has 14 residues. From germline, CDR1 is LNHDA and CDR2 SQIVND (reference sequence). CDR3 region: CASTDRDVTGELFF. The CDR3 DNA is TGTGCCAGTACTGACAGGGACGTCACCGGGGAGCTGTTTTTT.

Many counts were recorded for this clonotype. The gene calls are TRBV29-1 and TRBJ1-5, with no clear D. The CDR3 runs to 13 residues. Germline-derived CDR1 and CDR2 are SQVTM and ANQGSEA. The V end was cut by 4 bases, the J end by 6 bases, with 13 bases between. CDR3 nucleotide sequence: TGCAGCGTTGTTGGCCAGCAAGGTCAGCCCCAGCATTTT. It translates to CSVVGQQGQPQHF.

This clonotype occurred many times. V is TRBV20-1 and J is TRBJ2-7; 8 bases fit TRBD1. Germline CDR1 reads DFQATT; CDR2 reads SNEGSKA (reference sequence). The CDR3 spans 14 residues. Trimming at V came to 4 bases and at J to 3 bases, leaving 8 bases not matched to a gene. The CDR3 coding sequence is TGCAGTGCTACCTCGACAGGGGCAAACTACGAGCAGTACTTC. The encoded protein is CSATSTGANYEQYF.

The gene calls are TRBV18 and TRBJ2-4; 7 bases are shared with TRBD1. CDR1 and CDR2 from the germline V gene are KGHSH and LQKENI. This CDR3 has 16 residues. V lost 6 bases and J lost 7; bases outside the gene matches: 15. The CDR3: CASSPAGTVMGNIQYF. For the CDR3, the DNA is TGTGCCAGCTCCCCTGCCGGGACAGTTATGGGGAACATTCAGTACTTC.

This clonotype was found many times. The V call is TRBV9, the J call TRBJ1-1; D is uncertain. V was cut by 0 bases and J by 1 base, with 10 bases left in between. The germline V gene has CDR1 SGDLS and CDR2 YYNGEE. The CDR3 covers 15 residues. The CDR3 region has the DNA TGTGCCAGCAGCGTAGTTGCCCCAGGGAACACTGAAGCTTTCTTT. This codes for CASSVVAPGNTEAFF.

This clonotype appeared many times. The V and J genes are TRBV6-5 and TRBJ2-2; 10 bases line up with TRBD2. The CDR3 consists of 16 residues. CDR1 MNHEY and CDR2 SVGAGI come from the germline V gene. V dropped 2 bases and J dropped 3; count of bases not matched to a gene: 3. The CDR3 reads CASSYLAGAYTGELFF. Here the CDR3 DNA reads TGTGCCAGCAGTTACCTAGCGGGGGCCTACACCGGGGAGCTGTTTTTT.

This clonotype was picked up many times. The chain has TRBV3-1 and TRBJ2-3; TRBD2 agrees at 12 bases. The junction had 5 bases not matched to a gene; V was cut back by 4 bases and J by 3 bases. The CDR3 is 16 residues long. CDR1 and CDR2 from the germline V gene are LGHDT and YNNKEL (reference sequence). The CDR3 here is CASSPWTSGETDTQYF. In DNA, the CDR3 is TGTGCCAGCAGCCCTTGGACTAGCGGGGAAACAGATACGCAGTATTTT.

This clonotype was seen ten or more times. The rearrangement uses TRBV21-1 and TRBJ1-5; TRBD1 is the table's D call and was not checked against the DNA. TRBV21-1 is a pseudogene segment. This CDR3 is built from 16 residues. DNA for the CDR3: TGTGCCAGCAGCAAAGAGGCCAGGGGTGGGGATCAGCCCCAGCATTTT. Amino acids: CASSKEARGGDQPQHF.

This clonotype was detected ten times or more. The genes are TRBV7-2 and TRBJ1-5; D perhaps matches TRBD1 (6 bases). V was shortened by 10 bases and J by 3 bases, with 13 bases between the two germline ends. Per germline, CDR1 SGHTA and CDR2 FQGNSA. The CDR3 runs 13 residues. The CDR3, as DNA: TGTGCCACCGGGGCAGGGGTCAATCAGCCCCAGCATTTT. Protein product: CATGAGVNQPQHF.

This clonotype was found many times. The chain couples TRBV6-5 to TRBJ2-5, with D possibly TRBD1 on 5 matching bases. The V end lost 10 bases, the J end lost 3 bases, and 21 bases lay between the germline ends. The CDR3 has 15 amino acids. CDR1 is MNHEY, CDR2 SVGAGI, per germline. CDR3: CATSSRAWYEETQYF. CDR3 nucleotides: TGTGCCACCTCCTCCAGGGCCTGGTATGAAGAGACCCAGTACTTC.

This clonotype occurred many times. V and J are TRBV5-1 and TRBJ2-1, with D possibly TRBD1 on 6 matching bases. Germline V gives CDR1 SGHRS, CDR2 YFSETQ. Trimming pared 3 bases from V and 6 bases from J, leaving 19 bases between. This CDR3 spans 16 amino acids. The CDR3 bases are TGCGCCAGCAGCTCCACCCCGGACAGTGACGGCAATGAGCAGTTCTTC. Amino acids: CASSSTPDSDGNEQFF.

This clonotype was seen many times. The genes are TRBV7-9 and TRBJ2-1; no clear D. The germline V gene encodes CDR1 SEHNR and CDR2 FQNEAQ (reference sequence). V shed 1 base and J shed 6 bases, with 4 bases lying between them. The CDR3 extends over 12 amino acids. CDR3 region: CASSLGANEQFF. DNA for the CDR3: TGTGCCAGCAGCTTAGGCGCCAATGAGCAGTTCTTC. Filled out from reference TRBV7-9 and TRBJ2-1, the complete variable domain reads DTGVSQNPRHKITKRGQNVTFRCDPISEHNRLYWYRQTLGQGPEFLTYFQNEAQLEKSRLLSDRFSAERPKGSFSTLEIQRTEQGDSAMYLCASSLGANEQFFGPGTRLTVL.

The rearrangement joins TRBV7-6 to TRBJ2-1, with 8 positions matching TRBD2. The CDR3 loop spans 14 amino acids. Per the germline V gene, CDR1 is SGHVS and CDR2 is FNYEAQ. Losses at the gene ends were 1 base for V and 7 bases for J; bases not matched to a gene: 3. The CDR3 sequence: CASSLETSGNEQFF. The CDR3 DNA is TGTGCCAGCAGCTTAGAAACTAGCGGAAATGAGCAGTTCTTC.

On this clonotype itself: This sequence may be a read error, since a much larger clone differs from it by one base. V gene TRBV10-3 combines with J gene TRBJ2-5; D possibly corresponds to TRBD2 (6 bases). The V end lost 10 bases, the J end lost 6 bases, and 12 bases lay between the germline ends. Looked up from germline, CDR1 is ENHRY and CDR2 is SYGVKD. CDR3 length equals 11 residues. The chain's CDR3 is CATRDFKTQYF. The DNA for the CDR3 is TGTGCCACCCGGGACTTTAAGACCCAGTACTTC.

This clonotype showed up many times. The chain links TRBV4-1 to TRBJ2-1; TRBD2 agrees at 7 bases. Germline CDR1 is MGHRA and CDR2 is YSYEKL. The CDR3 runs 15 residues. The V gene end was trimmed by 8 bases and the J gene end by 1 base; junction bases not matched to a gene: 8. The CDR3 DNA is TGCGCCAGCGCCGCGGGGGTTTGGTCCTACAATGAGCAGTTCTTC. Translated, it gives CASAAGVWSYNEQFF.

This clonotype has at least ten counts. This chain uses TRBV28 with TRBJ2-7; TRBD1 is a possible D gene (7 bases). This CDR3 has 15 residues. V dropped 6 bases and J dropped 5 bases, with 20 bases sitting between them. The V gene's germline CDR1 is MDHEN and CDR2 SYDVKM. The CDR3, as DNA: TGTGCCAGCAGCGGTGGTTTTGGAGGGGGCCACGAGCAGTACGTC. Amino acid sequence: CASSGGFGGGHEQYV.

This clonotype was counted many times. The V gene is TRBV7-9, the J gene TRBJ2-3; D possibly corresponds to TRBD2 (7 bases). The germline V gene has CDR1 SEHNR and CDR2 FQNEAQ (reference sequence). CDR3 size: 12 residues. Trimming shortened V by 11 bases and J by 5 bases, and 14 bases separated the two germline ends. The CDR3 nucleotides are TGTGCCGCCGGGGGGACACGAGATACGCAGTATTTT. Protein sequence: CAAGGTRDTQYF.

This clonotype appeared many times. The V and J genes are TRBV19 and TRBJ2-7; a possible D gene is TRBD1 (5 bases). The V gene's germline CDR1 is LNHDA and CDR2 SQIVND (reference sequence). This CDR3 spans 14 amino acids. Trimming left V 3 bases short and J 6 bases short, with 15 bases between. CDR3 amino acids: CASSILDSSTEQYF. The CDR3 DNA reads TGTGCCAGTAGTATCCTCGACAGCTCAACCGAGCAGTACTTC.

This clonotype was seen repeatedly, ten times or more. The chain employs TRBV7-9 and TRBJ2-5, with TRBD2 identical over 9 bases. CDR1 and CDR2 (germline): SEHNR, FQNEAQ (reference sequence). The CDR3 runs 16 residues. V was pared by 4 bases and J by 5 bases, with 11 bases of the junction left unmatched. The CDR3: CASSWSGTSLGETQYF. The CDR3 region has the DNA TGTGCCAGCAGCTGGAGCGGGACTAGCCTGGGGGAGACCCAGTACTTC.

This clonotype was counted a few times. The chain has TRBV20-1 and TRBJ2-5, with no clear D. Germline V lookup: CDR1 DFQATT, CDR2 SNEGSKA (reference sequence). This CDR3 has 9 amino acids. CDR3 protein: CRPKETQYF. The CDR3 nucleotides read TGCAGGCCGAAGGAGACCCAGTACTTC.

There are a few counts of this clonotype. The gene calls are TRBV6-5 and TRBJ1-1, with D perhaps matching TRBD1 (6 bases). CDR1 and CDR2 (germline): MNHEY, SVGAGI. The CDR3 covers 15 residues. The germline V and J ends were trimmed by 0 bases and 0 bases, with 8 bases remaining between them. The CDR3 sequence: CASSYSGAVNTEAFF. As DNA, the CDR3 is TGTGCCAGCAGTTACTCGGGGGCAGTGAACACTGAAGCTTTCTTT.

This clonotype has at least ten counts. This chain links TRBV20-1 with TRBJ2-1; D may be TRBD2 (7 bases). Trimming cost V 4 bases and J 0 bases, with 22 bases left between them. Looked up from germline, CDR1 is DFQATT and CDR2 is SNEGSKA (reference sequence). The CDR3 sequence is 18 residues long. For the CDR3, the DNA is TGCAGTGCTACTCTCCTGGGGGGGCGCCCAAGCTCCTACAATGAGCAGTTCTTC. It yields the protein CSATLLGGRPSSYNEQFF.

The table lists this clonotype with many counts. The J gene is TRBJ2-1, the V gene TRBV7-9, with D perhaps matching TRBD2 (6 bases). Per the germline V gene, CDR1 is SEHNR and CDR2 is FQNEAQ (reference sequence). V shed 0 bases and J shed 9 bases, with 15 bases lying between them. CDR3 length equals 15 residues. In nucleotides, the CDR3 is TGTGCCAGCAGCTTAGCGCCTGGGGCCGGGAGTGAGCAGTTCTTC. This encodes CASSLAPGAGSEQFF.

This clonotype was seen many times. CDR3 nucleotide sequence: TGTGCCAGCGCGGTTCCGGGACAGCCGAACTATGGCTACACCTTC. The encoded protein is CASAVPGQPNYGYTF. J is TRBJ1-2 and V is TRBV6-2 or TRBV6-3; the match to TRBD1 covers 7 bases. Germline assignment: CDR1 MNHEY and CDR2 SVGEGT. The ends lost 8 bases at V and 2 bases at J; junction bases unmatched: 11. The CDR3 has 15 amino acids.

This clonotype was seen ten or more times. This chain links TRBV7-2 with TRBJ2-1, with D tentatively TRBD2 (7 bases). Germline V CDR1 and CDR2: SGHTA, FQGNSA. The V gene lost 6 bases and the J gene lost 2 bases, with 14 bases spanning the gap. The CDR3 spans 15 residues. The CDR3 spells CASRLGGGPYNEQFF. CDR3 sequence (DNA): TGTGCCAGCAGACTAGGGGGGGGCCCCTACAATGAGCAGTTCTTC.

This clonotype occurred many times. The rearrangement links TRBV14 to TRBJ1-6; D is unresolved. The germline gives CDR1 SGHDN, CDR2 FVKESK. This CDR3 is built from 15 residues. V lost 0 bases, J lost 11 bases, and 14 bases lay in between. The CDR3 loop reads CASSQDSLGRAPLHF. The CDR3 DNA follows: TGTGCCAGCAGCCAAGATTCCCTGGGCCGGGCACCCCTCCACTTT. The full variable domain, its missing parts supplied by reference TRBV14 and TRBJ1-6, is EAGVTQFPSHSVIEKGQTVTLRCDPISGHDNLYWYRRVMGKEIKFLLHFVKESKQDESGMPNNRFLAERTGGTYSTLKVQPAELEDSGVYFCASSQDSLGRAPLHFGNGTRLTVT.

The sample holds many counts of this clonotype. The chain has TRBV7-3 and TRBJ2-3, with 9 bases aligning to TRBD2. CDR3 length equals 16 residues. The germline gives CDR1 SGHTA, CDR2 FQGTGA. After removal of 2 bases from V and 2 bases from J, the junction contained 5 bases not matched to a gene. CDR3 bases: TGTGCCAGCAGCTTACTGCGGGGGGGGATCACAGATACGCAGTATTTT. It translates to CASSLLRGGITDTQYF.

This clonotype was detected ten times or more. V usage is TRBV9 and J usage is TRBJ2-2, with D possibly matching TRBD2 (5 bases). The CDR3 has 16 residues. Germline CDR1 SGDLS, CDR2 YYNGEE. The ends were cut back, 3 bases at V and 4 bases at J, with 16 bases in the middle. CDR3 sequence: CASSDGFGSGTGELFF. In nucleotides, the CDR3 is TGTGCCAGCAGCGACGGATTTGGCAGCGGCACCGGGGAGCTGTTTTTT.

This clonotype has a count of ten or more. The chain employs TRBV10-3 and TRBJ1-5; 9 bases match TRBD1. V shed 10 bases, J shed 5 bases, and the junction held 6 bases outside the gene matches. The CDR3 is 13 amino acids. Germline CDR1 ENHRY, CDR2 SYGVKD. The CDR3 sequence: CATRDREDQPQHF. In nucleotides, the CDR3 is TGTGCCACCCGGGACAGGGAGGATCAGCCCCAGCATTTT.